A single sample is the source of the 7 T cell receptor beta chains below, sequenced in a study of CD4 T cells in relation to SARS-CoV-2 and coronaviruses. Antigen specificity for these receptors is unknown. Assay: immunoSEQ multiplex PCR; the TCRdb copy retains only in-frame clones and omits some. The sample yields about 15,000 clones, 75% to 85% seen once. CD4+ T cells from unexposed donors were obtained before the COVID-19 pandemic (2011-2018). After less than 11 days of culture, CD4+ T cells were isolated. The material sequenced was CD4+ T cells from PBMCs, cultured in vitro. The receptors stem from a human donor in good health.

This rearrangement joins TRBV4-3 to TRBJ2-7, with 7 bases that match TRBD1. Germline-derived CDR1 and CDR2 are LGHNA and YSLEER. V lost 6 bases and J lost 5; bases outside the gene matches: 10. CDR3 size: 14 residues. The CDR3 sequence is CASSRRGGDDEQYF. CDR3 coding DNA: TGCGCCAGCAGTCGTAGAGGGGGCGACGACGAGCAGTACTTC.

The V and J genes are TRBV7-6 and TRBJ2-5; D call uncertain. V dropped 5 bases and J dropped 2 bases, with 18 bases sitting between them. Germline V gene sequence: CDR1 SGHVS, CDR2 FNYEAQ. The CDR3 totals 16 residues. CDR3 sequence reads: CASSPAGQRVQETQYF. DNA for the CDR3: TGTGCCAGCAGCCCCGCAGGTCAAAGGGTACAAGAGACCCAGTACTTC.

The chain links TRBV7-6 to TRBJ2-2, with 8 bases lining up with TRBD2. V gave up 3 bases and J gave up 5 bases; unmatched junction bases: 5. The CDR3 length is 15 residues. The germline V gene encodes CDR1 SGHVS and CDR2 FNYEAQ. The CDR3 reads CASSLAGGGTGELFF. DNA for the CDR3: TGTGCCAGCAGCTTGGCCGGGGGGGGAACCGGGGAGCTGTTTTTT. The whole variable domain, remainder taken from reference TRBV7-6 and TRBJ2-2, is GAGVSQSPRYKVTKRGQDVALRCDPISGHVSLYWYRQALGQGPEFLTYFNYEAQQDKSGLPNDRFSAERPEGSISTLTIQRTEQRDSAMYRCASSLAGGGTGELFFGEGSRLTVL.

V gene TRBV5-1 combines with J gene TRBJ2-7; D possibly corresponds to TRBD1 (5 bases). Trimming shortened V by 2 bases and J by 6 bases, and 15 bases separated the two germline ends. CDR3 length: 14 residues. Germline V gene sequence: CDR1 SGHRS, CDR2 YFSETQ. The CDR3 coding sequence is TGCGCCAGCAGCTTAACTCAGGGTTGGGGCGAGCAGTACTTC. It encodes CASSLTQGWGEQYF.

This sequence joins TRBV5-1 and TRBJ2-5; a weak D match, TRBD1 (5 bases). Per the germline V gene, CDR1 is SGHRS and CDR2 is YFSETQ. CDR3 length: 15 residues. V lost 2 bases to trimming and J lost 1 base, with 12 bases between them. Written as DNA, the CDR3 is TGCGCCAGCAGCTTTACAGGAGCCCCCCAAGAGACCCAGTACTTC. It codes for CASSFTGAPQETQYF. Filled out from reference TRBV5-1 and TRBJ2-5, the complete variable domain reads KAGVTQTPRYLIKTRGQQVTLSCSPISGHRSVSWYQQTPGQGLQFLFEYFSETQRNKGNFPGRFSGRQFSNSRSEMNVSTLELGDSALYLCASSFTGAPQETQYFGPGTRLLVL.

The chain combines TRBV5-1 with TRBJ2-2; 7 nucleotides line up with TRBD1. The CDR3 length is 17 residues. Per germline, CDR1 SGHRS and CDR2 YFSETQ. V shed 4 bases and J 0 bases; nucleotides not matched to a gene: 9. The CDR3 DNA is TGCGCCAGCAGCATTAGGACAGGAGATGCGAACACCGGGGAGCTGTTTTTT. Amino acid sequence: CASSIRTGDANTGELFF.

The CDR3 region is CASIMERSFNEQFF. Written as DNA, the CDR3 is TGTGCCAGCATTATGGAGCGATCATTCAATGAGCAGTTCTTC. This sequence joins TRBV6-5 and TRBJ2-1; no reliable D call. The germline CDR1 and CDR2 sequences are MNHEY and SVGAGI. Trimming removed 7 bases at V and 6 bases at J, with 16 bases between. The CDR3 extends over 14 amino acids.